The source of this TCR beta chain is a study of blood T cells in healthy people across ages. The CDR3 spans 15 residues. Germline CDR1 MGHRA, CDR2 YSYEKL. The trim removed 1 base at V and 10 bases at J, leaving 5 bases unmatched. PCR was performed a second time for roughly 7 to 12 cycles using a sample-barcoded 5' primer and a J-beta primer mix. TCRdb processed the 5' RACE reads anew with MiXCR; each CDR3 protein has one entry. The data show approximately 1.5 million distinct CDR3 sequences, roughly 32% seen once. The origin of this receptor is a woman under 40 in good health. The sample was blood. The J gene is TRBJ2-1, the V gene TRBV4-1, with TRBD2 matching over 12 bases. CDR3 sequence reads: CASSQGLAGGTEQFF. CDR3 DNA: TGCGCCAGCAGCCAAGGGCTAGCGGGGGGGACGGAGCAGTTCTTC.